One TCR beta chain is described in this entry. The data belong to a study of blood T cell repertoires in COVID-19. Whole-study context: Samples taken during acute and convalescent COVID-19 were collected in the United States, Italy and Spain. The cDNA or gDNA used as material had been derived from T cells, B-cell-depleted T cells, or PBMCs.

The CDR3 covers 14 residues. Unmatched junction bases numbered 4, after V lost 2 bases and J lost 6 bases. From germline, CDR1 is LGHDT and CDR2 YNNKEL (reference sequence). Original analysis: Amplification from reference gene primers served as the basis for estimated nucleated cell counts. Sequencing used immunoSEQ multiplex PCR; TCRdb keeps in-frame clones, though not all of them. That table gives V, J and clone size, and the DNA gave D and trimming. The data contain 78,000 or so clones, about four fifths of them singletons. Material for sequencing was peripheral blood. V and J are TRBV3-1 (or the pseudogene TRBV3-2) and TRBJ1-2, with 9 bases fitting TRBD1. The sequence came from a human donor in a cohort sampled during active COVID-19. The CDR3 loop reads CASSQMGQGDGYTF. As DNA, the CDR3 is TGTGCCAGCAGCCAAATGGGACAGGGTGATGGCTACACCTTC.